This TCR beta chain was retrieved from a study of post-analysis software for immune sequencing data. This clonotype has a count of ten or more. The TCR beta cDNA libraries contained unique molecular identifiers. MiXCR, run by TCRdb on the PCR reads, gives a single entry per CDR3 protein. This sample yields 150,000 to 200,000 distinct CDR3 sequences, of which 30% to 45% are seen a single time; 28% belongs to the top ten. This sequence was found in a girl aged 5 to 17 with multiple sclerosis. This specimen consisted of blood, obtained after autologous hematopoietic stem cell transplantation.

CDR3 region: CASSIQDGETQYF. In nucleotides, the CDR3 is TGTGCCAGTAGTATTCAGGATGGGGAGACCCAGTACTTC. This chain connects TRBV19 to TRBJ2-5, with unresolved D. The V gene lost 3 bases and the J gene lost 5 bases, with 10 bases spanning the gap. Per germline, CDR1 LNHDA and CDR2 SQIVND (reference sequence). The CDR3 covers 13 residues.